This T cell receptor (beta chain) emerged from a study of cytomegalovirus exposure and HLA in healthy donors. Turning to this clone: Its target is unknown.

Germline V gene lookup returns CDR1 LNHDA and CDR2 SQIVND (reference sequence). CDR3 length equals 17 residues. Germline trimming cut 8 bases from V and 0 bases from J; bases unmatched to any gene: 13. Study-wide points: Most TCR sequences were seen very rarely across donors, but some public TCRs occurred in many.

The donors were members of the roughly 130-subject validation cohort (separate from the roughly 700-subject first cohort). Sequenced by immunoSEQ multiplex PCR; TCRdb stores in-frame clones only, minus some. The sample includes about 330,000 clones, roughly 88% of them seen just once. The sequenced sample consisted of PBMCs. V gene TRBV19 combines with J gene TRBJ2-3; 8 bases map to TRBD2. The source of this sequence is a woman between 18 and 29 years old in good health and CMV-seronegative. The chain's CDR3 is CASPDLTSETSTDTQYF. CDR3 DNA: TGTGCCAGTCCTGACCTGACTAGCGAGACTAGCACAGATACGCAGTATTTT.